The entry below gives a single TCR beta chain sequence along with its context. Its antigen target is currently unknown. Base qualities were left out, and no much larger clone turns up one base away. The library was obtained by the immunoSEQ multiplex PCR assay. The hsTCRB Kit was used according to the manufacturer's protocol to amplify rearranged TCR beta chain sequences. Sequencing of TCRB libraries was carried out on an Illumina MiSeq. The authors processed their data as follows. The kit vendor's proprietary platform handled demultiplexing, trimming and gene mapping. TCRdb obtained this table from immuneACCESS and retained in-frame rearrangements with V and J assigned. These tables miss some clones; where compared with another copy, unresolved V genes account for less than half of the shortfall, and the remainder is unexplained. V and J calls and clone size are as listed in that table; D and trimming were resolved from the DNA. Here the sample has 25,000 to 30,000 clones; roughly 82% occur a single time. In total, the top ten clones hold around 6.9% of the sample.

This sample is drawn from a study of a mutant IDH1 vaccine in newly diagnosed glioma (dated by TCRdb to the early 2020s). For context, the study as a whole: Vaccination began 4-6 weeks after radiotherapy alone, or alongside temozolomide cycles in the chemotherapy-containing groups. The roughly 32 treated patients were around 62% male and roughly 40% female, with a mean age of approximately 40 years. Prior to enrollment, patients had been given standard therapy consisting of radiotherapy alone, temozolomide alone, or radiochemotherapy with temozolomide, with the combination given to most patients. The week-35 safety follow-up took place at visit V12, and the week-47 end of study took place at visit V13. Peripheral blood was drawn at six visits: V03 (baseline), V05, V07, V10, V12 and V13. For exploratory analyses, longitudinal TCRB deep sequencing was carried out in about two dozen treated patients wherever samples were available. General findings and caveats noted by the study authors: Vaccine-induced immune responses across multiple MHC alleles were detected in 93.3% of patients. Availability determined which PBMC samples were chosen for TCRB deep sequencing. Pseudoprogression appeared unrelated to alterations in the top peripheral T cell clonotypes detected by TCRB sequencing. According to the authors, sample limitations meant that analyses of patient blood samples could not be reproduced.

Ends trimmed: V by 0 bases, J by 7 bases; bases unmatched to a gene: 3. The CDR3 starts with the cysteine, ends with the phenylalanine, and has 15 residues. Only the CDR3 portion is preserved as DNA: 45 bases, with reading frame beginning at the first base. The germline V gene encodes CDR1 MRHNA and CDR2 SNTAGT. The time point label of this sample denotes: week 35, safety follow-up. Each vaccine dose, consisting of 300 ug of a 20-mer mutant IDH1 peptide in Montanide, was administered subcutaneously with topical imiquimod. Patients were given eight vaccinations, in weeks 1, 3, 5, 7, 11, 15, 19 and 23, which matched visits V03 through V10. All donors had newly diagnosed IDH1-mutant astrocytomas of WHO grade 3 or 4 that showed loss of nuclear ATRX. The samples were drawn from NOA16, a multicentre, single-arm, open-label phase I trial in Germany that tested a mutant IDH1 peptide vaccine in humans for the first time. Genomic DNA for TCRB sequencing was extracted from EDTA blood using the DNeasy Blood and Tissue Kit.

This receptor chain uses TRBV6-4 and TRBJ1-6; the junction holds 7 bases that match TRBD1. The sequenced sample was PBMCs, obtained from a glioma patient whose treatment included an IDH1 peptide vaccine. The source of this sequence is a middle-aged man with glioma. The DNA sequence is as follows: TGTGCCAGCAGTGACTCAGGGGGCAAAAATTCACCCCTCCACTTT. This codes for CASSDSGGKNSPLHF.